This T cell receptor beta chain was sequenced for a study of T cell changes during pregnancy in multiple sclerosis. Method: immunoSEQ multiplex PCR; TCRdb's copy keeps in-frame clones and lacks some. The sample yields 90,000 to 95,000 clones, 94% seen once. The sequence was collected from a female donor with multiple sclerosis, enrolled in a pregnancy study. The sample consisted of peripheral blood, taken in the third trimester of pregnancy.

The CDR3 nucleotides are TGCGCCAGCAGCCAAGGGACAGTGAGCACCGGGGAGCTGTTTTTT. Protein sequence: CASSQGTVSTGELFF. J is TRBJ2-2 and V is TRBV4-3; D is perhaps TRBD1 (6 bases). CDR3 length: 15 amino acids. Trimming cost V 1 base and J 4 bases, with 10 bases left between them. CDR1 LGHNA and CDR2 YSLEER come from the germline V gene.